Below are 22 T cell receptor beta chains sequenced from a single sample in a study of technical replicates of blood from a handful of donors. TCRdb's copy holds only in-frame clones and misses some; the assay was immunoSEQ multiplex PCR. Among 50,000 to 70,000 clones listed, 86% were seen once. Sequences were obtained from PBMCs. The origin of the receptors is a human donor in good health. Some clones in this sample may be carry-over from other donors' samples.

This chain connects TRBV29-1 to TRBJ1-2; D is unclear. Germline assignment: CDR1 SQVTM and CDR2 ANQGSEA. CDR3 length: 12 residues. Between the trimmed V and J ends, which lost 8 bases and 8 bases, there was a span of 18 bases. In DNA form, the CDR3 reads TGCAGCTTCAACGGGGATGGGAGAGGCTACACCTTC. Its protein product is CSFNGDGRGYTF.

The chain couples TRBV7-3 to TRBJ2-7; 8 bases are shared with TRBD2. J lost 2 bases, V lost 7 bases, and 25 bases had no gene match. The V gene's germline CDR1 is SGHTA and CDR2 FQGTGA. The CDR3 spans 20 residues. The CDR3 DNA follows: TGTGCCAGCATCACCAAGAGAGTCCCCAAAAAGAGCGGGAGCACCTACGAGCAGTACTTC. This translates into CASITKRVPKKSGSTYEQYF.

J is TRBJ2-2 and V is TRBV11-3; D uncertain. This CDR3 has 12 residues. V was pared by 1 base and J by 6 bases, with 3 bases between. Germline loops: CDR1 SGHNT, CDR2 YENEEA. CDR3 in DNA: TGTGCCAGCAGCTTAGCGGCCGGGGAGCTGTTTTTT. Amino acids: CASSLAAGELFF.

V usage is TRBV4-2 and J usage is TRBJ2-2; 12 bases align to TRBD2. The CDR3 runs to 19 residues. J was trimmed by 5 bases and V by 0 bases; bases with no gene match: 10. The germline gives CDR1 LGHNA, CDR2 YNFKEQ. The CDR3 nucleotides read TGTGCCAGCAGCCAAGAGACTATACTAGCGGGGGGTTATACCGGGGAGCTGTTTTTT. It specifies CASSQETILAGGYTGELFF.

This clone was seen a single time. This chain links TRBV7-9 with TRBJ2-1; tentative D call: TRBD2 (5 bases). V lost 5 bases and J 8 bases, leaving 16 bases between the germline ends. The CDR3 consists of 14 residues. In germline, CDR1 is SEHNR, CDR2 FQNEAQ (reference sequence). CDR3 coding DNA: TGTGCCAGCAGCCCCGGACTGATAAAGGATGAGCAGTTCTTC. Protein product: CASSPGLIKDEQFF.

The CDR3 DNA is TGTGCCAGTGGGAACGCTGACAGGACCTATGGCTACACCTTC. Its translation: CASGNADRTYGYTF. This rearrangement joins TRBV19 to TRBJ1-2, with a possible D match to TRBD1 (6 bases). Germline V lookup: CDR1 LNHDA, CDR2 SQIVND (reference sequence). This CDR3 region has 14 residues. The germline V and J ends were trimmed by 8 bases and 4 bases, with 17 bases remaining between them.

The gene calls are TRBV4-3 and TRBJ2-7; 7 bases align to TRBD2. CDR3 length: 16 residues. Germline trimming cut 0 bases from V and 0 bases from J; bases unmatched to any gene: 5. Germline CDR1 is LGHNA and CDR2 is YSLEER. In DNA form, the CDR3 reads TGCGCCAGCAGCCAAGATCGAAGCGGGGTCTCCTACGAGCAGTACTTC. This encodes CASSQDRSGVSYEQYF.

The chain carries TRBV6-1 and TRBJ2-5, with TRBD1 matching over 7 bases. Looked up from germline, CDR1 is MNHNS and CDR2 is SASEGT. This CDR3 comprises 15 residues. Losses at the gene ends were 8 bases for V and 4 bases for J; bases not matched to a gene: 13. This CDR3 is CASASGDEGAETQYF. CDR3 DNA: TGTGCCAGCGCCTCTGGCGACGAGGGGGCAGAGACCCAGTACTTC.

The chain links TRBV15 to TRBJ1-1; D gene uncertain. Germline CDR1 and CDR2: LNHNV and YYDKDF (reference sequence). The CDR3 consists of 13 residues. V lost 0 bases and J 10 bases, leaving 12 bases between the germline ends. The CDR3 sequence is CATSRDGREGAFF. The CDR3 DNA sequence: TGTGCCACCAGCAGAGATGGTAGGGAGGGAGCTTTCTTT.

The rearrangement links TRBV7-2 to TRBJ2-7; 8 bases are a match to TRBD2. The V gene's germline CDR1 is SGHTA and CDR2 FQGNSA. The CDR3 runs 17 residues. V lost 2 bases and J lost 1; bases outside the gene matches: 10. The CDR3 coding sequence is TGTGCCAGCAGCTTAACACCGCGGGAGGCGGGGTCCTACGAGCAGTACTTC. Translation gives CASSLTPREAGSYEQYF.

This chain connects TRBV25-1 to TRBJ2-5, with 7 bases identical to TRBD1. Trimming removed 6 bases from V and 5 bases from J; junction bases left unmatched: 12. Germline V gives CDR1 MGHDK, CDR2 SYGVNS. The CDR3 length is 15 residues. CDR3 DNA: TGTGCCAGCAGCCAATGGACAGGCCGCTGGGAGACCCAGTACTTC. Encoded protein: CASSQWTGRWETQYF.

The gene calls are TRBV6-6 and TRBJ1-2, with no clear D. Germline V CDR1 and CDR2: MNHNY, SVGAGI (reference sequence). The CDR3 loop spans 13 amino acids. Trimming left V 4 bases short and J 5 bases short, with 11 bases between. The CDR3 reads CASSSDFGYGYTF. CDR3 sequence (DNA): TGTGCCAGCAGTTCTGACTTTGGGTATGGCTACACCTTC.

The CDR3 region is CASSPGILGETQYF. The CDR3 DNA is TGCGCCAGCAGCCCAGGGATTTTAGGAGAGACCCAGTACTTC. V usage is TRBV5-1 and J usage is TRBJ2-5; a weak D match, TRBD1 (5 bases). V was clipped by 4 bases and J by 4 bases, with 14 bases between them. The CDR3 runs to 14 residues. Germline V gene sequence: CDR1 SGHRS, CDR2 YFSETQ. The full variable domain, its missing parts supplied by reference TRBV5-1 and TRBJ2-5, is KAGVTQTPRYLIKTRGQQVTLSCSPISGHRSVSWYQQTPGQGLQFLFEYFSETQRNKGNFPGRFSGRQFSNSRSEMNVSTLELGDSALYLCASSPGILGETQYFGPGTRLLVL.

J is TRBJ2-7 and V is TRBV5-1; D perhaps matches TRBD1 (6 bases). Germline loops: CDR1 SGHRS, CDR2 YFSETQ. V was trimmed by 0 bases and J by 0 bases, leaving 10 bases between them. The CDR3 covers 15 residues. CDR3 region: CASSLESRGSYEQYF. CDR3 DNA sequence: TGCGCCAGCAGCTTGGAAAGCAGGGGCTCCTACGAGCAGTACTTC. Variable domain in full (rest from reference TRBV5-1 and TRBJ2-7): KAGVTQTPRYLIKTRGQQVTLSCSPISGHRSVSWYQQTPGQGLQFLFEYFSETQRNKGNFPGRFSGRQFSNSRSEMNVSTLELGDSALYLCASSLESRGSYEQYFGPGTRLTVT.

The gene calls are TRBV7-8 and TRBJ1-2; D ambiguous. This CDR3 is built from 13 residues. The germline CDR1 and CDR2 sequences are SGHVS and FQNEAQ. Trimming took 1 base from V and 7 from J, leaving 10 bases between them. The CDR3 is CASSLDGVAGYTF. CDR3 nucleotides: TGTGCCAGCAGCTTAGACGGGGTGGCTGGCTACACCTTC.

This chain uses TRBV9 with TRBJ2-2, with 9 bases aligning to TRBD2. CDR3 length: 17 amino acids. The V gene end was trimmed by 4 bases and the J gene end by 5 bases; junction bases not matched to a gene: 12. CDR1 is SGDLS, CDR2 YYNGEE, per germline. CDR3 coding DNA: TGTGCCAGCAGCTTCACCTGGGCGGGGGGGTTGACCGGGGAGCTGTTTTTT. As protein: CASSFTWAGGLTGELFF. The full variable domain, with the rest looked up from reference TRBV9 and TRBJ2-2, is DSGVTQTPKHLITATGQRVTLRCSPRSGDLSVYWYQQSLDQGLQFLIQYYNGEERAKGNILERFSAQQFPDLHSELNLSSLELGDSALYFCASSFTWAGGLTGELFFGEGSRLTVL.

The chain is built from TRBV6-5 and TRBJ1-2; 8 bases fit TRBD1. The V gene end was trimmed by 4 bases and the J gene end by 4 bases; junction bases not matched to a gene: 11. Germline lookup yields CDR1 MNHEY and CDR2 SVGAGI. This CDR3 is 16 amino acids long. In nucleotides, the CDR3 is TGTGCCAGCAGTTCTCCTCTGACAGGGGCGGGCTATGGCTACACCTTC. Translating it yields CASSSPLTGAGYGYTF.

The chain recombines TRBV11-2 with TRBJ2-7; 7 positions agree with TRBD1. The CDR3 contains 14 residues. V lost 5 bases to trimming and J lost 4 bases; unmatched junction nucleotides: 8. Germline V lookup: CDR1 SGHAT, CDR2 FQNNGV. The CDR3 is CASSKTGYMYEQYF. CDR3 DNA: TGTGCCAGCAGCAAGACAGGGTACATGTACGAGCAGTACTTC.

The DNA for the CDR3 is TGCGCCAGCAGCGAGACTAGCAGCTCCTACAATGAGCAGTTCTTC. Amino acid sequence: CASSETSSSYNEQFF. V gene TRBV5-1 combines with J gene TRBJ2-1; 7 nucleotides match TRBD2. Trimming cost V 4 bases and J 0 bases; bases outside gene matches: 4. CDR3 size: 15 residues. CDR1 is SGHRS and CDR2 is YFSETQ in the germline V gene.

This clone was counted a few times. The rearrangement uses TRBV29-1 and TRBJ1-1, with 7 positions matching TRBD1. This CDR3 has 13 amino acids. Trimming removed 6 bases from V and 1 base from J; junction bases left unmatched: 5. CDR1 and CDR2 from the germline V gene are SQVTM and ANQGSEA. DNA of the CDR3: TGCAGCGTGTCGGGACAGTCGAACACTGAAGCTTTCTTT. It translates to CSVSGQSNTEAFF.

The chain employs TRBV27 and TRBJ1-4, with D unclear. V shed 0 bases and J shed 7 bases, with 12 bases lying between them. The CDR3 spans 15 residues. Per germline, CDR1 MNHEY and CDR2 SMNVEV (reference sequence). Here the CDR3 reads CASSLSDRAGEKLFF. As DNA, the CDR3 is TGTGCCAGCAGTTTATCGGATAGGGCGGGTGAAAAACTGTTTTTT.

The chain carries TRBV9 and TRBJ2-5, with TRBD2 matching 13 bases. This CDR3 is built from 16 residues. With 3 bases clipped from V and 0 bases from J, the junction kept 2 bases outside the gene matches. The germline V gene encodes CDR1 SGDLS and CDR2 YYNGEE. The CDR3 region has the DNA TGTGCCAGCAGCGGGGGACTAGCGGGGCACCAAGAGACCCAGTACTTC. Protein product: CASSGGLAGHQETQYF. Using reference TRBV9 and TRBJ2-5 for the parts outside the CDR3, the full variable domain is DSGVTQTPKHLITATGQRVTLRCSPRSGDLSVYWYQQSLDQGLQFLIQYYNGEERAKGNILERFSAQQFPDLHSELNLSSLELGDSALYFCASSGGLAGHQETQYFGPGTRLLVL.